This T cell receptor beta chain came from a study of T cells in Graves' hyperthyroidism and ophthalmopathy. Study information: Before treatment of any kind, peripheral blood was taken at initial diagnosis. Study findings and constraints: Clonotypes that were expanded in thyroid above 0.001 mostly appeared in blood too.

The CDR3 runs to 15 residues. Per the germline V gene, CDR1 is SGDLS and CDR2 is YYNGEE. J lost 10 bases, V lost 3 bases, and 6 bases had no gene match. Stable Graves' hyperthyroidism denoted no ophthalmopathy progression over 18 months. Participants, patients aged 18 to 65, had newly diagnosed hyperthyroidism with a duration under 2 months. The CDR3 regions of TCR beta were amplified from RNA transcripts. The HTBI primer set was used in a first-round RT-PCR of the TCR CDR3. TCRdb re-analysed the multiplex PCR reads in MiXCR, keeping a single row per CDR3 protein. This table holds approximately 710,000 distinct CDR3 sequences, 17% found once. There are a few counts of this clonotype. Its antigen is undetermined.

The sample consisted of blood. This receptor was identified in a man aged 50-60 years with Graves' hyperthyroidism. The chain employs TRBV9 and TRBJ1-6; 11 bases are a match to TRBD1. The CDR3 DNA reads TGTGCCAGCAGCGACCGGACAGGGGGCGGATCACCCCTCCACTTT. Amino acids: CASSDRTGGGSPLHF.